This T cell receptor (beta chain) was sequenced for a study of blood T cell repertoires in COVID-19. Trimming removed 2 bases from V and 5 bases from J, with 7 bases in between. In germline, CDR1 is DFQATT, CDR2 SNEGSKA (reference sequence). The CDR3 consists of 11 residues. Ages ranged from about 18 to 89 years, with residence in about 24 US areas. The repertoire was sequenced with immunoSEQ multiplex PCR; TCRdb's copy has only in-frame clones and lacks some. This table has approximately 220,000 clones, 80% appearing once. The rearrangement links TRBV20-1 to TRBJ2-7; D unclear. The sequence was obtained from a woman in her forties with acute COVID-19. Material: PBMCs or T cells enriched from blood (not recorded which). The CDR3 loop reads CSARLIDEQYF. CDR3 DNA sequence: TGCAGTGCTAGACTTATAGACGAGCAGTACTTC.